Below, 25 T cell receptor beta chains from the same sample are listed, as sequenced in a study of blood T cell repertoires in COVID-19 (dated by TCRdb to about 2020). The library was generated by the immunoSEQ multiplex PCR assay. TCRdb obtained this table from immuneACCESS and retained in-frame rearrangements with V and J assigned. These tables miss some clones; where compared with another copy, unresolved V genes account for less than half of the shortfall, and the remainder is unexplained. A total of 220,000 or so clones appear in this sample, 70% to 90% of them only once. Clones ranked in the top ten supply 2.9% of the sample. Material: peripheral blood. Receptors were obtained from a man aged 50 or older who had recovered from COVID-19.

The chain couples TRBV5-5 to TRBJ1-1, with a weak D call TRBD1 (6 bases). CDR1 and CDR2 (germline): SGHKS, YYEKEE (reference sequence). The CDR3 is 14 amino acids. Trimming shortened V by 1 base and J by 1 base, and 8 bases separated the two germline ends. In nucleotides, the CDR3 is TGTGCCAGCAGCTTGAGAGGGGGGAACACTGAAGCTTTCTTT. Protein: CASSLRGGNTEAFF.

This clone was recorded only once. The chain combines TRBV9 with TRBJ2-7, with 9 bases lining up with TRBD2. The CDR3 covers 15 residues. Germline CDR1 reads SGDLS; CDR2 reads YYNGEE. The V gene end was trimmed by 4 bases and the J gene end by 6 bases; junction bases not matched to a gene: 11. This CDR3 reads CASSLLAGNEGEQYF. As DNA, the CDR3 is TGTGCCAGCAGCTTGCTAGCGGGGAATGAGGGCGAGCAGTACTTC.

CDR3 sequence (DNA): TGTGCCAGTAGTACTACGGACAGGGGGCGCGTGTATGAGCAGTTCTTC. Its translation is CASSTTDRGRVYEQFF. V gene TRBV19 combines with J gene TRBJ2-1, with 11 bases fitting TRBD1. The CDR3 has 16 residues. The germline gives CDR1 LNHDA, CDR2 SQIVND (reference sequence). The V and J ends lost 4 bases and 8 bases, in that order; junction bases with no gene match: 10.

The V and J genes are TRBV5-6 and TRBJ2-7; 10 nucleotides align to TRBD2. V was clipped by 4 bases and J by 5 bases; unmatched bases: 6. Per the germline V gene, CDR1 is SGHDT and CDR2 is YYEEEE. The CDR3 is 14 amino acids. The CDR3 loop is CASSRPGLAHEQYF. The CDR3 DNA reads TGTGCCAGCAGCAGACCGGGACTAGCGCACGAGCAGTACTTC.

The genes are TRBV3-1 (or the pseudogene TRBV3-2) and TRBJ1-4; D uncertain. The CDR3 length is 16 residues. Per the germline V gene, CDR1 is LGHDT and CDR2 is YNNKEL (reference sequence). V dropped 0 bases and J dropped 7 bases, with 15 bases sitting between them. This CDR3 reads CASSQDFIPGSEKLFF. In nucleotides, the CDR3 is TGTGCCAGCAGCCAAGATTTTATCCCCGGGTCTGAAAAACTGTTTTTT.

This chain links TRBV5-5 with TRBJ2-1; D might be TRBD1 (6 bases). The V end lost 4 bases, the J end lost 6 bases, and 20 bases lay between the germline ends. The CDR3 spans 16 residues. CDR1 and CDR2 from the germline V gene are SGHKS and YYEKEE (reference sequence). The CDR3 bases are TGTGCCAGCAGCATACAGGGTCGGGGCCTGGGCAATGAGCAGTTCTTC. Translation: CASSIQGRGLGNEQFF. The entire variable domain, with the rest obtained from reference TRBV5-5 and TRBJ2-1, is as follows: DAGVTQSPTHLIKTRGQQVTLRCSPISGHKSVSWYQQVLGQGPQFIFQYYEKEERGRGNFPDRFSARQFPNYSSELNVNALLLGDSALYLCASSIQGRGLGNEQFFGPGTRLTVL.

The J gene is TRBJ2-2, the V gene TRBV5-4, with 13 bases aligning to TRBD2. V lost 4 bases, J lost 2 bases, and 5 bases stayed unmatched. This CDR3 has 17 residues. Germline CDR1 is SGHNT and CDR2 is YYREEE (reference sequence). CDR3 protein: CASSQGLAGANTGELFF. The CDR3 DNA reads TGTGCCAGCAGCCAAGGACTAGCGGGGGCAAACACCGGGGAGCTGTTTTTT.

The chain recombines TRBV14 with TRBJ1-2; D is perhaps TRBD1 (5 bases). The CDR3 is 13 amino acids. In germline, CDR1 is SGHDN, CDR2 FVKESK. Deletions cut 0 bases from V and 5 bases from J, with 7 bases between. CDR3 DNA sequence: TGTGCCAGCAGCCAAGAGACAGATTATGGCTACACCTTC. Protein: CASSQETDYGYTF.

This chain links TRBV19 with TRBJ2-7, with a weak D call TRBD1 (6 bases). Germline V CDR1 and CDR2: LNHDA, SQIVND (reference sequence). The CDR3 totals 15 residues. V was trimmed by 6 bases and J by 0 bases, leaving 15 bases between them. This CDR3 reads CASRGGQHSSYEQYF. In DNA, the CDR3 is TGTGCCAGTAGGGGCGGACAGCACTCCTCCTACGAGCAGTACTTC.

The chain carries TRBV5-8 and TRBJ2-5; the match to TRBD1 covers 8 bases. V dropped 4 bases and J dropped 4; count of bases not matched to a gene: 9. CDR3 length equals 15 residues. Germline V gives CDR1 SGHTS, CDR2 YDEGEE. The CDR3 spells CASSTRDRTGETQYF. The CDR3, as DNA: TGTGCCAGCAGCACTCGGGACAGGACGGGAGAGACCCAGTACTTC. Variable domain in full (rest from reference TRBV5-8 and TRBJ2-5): EAGVTQSPTHLIKTRGQQATLRCSPISGHTSVYWYQQALGLGLQFLLWYDEGEERNRGNFPPRFSGRQFPNYSSELNVNALELEDSALYLCASSTRDRTGETQYFGPGTRLLVL.

The CDR3 is CASGDSTGELFF. Written as DNA, the CDR3 is TGCGCCAGCGGGGACAGTACCGGGGAGCTGTTTTTT. V is TRBV10-1 and J is TRBJ2-2, with TRBD1 matching 7 bases. Looked up from germline, CDR1 is WNHNN and CDR2 is SYGVQD (reference sequence). The ends lost 8 bases at V and 5 bases at J; junction bases unmatched: 2. This CDR3 comprises 12 residues.

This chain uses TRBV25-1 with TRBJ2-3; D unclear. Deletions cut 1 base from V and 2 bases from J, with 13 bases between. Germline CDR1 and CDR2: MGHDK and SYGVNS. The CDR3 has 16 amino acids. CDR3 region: CASSESPSRYTDTQYF. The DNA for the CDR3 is TGTGCCAGCAGTGAATCGCCGAGTAGATACACAGATACGCAGTATTTT.

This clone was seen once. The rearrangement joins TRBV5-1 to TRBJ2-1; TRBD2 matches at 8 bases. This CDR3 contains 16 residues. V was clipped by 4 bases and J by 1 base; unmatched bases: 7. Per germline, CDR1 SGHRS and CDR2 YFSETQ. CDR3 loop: CASSISSGPSYNEQFF. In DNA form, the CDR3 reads TGCGCCAGCAGCATTTCTAGCGGGCCTTCCTACAATGAGCAGTTCTTC.

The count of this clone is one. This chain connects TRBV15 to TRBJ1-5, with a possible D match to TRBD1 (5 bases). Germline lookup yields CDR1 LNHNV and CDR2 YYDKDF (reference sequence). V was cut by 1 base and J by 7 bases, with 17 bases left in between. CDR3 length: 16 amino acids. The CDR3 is CATSRGGRGSLQPQHF. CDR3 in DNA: TGTGCCACCAGCAGAGGGGGGAGGGGTTCCTTGCAGCCCCAGCATTTT.

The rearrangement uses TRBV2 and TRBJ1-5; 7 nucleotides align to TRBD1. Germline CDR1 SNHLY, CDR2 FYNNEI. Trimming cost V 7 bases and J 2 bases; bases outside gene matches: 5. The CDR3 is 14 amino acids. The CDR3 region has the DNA TGTGCCAGCAACCACCAGGGGGGCAATCAGCCCCAGCATTTT. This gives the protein CASNHQGGNQPQHF.

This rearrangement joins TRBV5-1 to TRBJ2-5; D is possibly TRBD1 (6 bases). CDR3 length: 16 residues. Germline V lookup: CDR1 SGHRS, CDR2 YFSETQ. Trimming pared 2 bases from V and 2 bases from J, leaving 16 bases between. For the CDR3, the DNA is TGCGCCAGCAGCTTCACAGGGTTAGGTGGACAAGAGACCCAGTACTTC. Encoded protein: CASSFTGLGGQETQYF.

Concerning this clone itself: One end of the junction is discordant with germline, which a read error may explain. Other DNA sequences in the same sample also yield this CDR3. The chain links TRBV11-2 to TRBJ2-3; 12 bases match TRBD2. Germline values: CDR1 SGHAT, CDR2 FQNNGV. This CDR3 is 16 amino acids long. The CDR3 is CASSPASGRAAGTQYF. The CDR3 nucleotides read TGTGCCAGCAGCCCCGCTAGCGGGAGGGCCGCGGGTACGCAATATTTT.

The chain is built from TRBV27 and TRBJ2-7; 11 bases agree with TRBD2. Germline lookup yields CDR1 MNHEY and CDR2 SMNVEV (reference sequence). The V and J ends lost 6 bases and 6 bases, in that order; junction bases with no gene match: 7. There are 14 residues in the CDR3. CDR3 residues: CASRGSGRASEQYF. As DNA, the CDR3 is TGTGCCAGCAGGGGTAGCGGGAGGGCCAGCGAGCAGTACTTC.

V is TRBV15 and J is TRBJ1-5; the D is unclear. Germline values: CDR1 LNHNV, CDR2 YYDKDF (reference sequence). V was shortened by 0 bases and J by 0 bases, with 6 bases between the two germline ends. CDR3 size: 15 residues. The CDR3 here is CATSRDRYSNQPQHF. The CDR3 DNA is TGTGCCACCAGCAGAGATCGGTATAGCAATCAGCCCCAGCATTTT.

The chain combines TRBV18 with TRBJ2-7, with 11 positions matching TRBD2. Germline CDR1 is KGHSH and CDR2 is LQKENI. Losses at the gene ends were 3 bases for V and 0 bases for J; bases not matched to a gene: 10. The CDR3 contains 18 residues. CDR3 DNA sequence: TGTGCCAGCTCACCCCTCGGGGCTAGCGGGAGGAACTCCTACGAGCAGTACTTC. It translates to CASSPLGASGRNSYEQYF.

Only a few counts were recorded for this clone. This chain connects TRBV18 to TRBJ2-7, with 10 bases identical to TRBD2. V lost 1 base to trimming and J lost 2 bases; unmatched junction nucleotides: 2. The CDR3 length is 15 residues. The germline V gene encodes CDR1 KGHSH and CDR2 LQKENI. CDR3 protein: CASSPRSGRPYEQYF. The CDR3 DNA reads TGTGCCAGCTCACCACGTAGCGGGAGGCCCTACGAGCAGTACTTC.

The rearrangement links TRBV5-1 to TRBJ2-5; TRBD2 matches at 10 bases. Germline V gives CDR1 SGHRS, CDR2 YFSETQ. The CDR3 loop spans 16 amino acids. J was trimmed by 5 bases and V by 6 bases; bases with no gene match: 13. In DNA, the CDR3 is TGCGCCAGCAACCTCTTTTTAGCGGGAGGAGGGGAGACCCAGTACTTC. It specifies CASNLFLAGGGETQYF. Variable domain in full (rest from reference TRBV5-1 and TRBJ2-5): KAGVTQTPRYLIKTRGQQVTLSCSPISGHRSVSWYQQTPGQGLQFLFEYFSETQRNKGNFPGRFSGRQFSNSRSEMNVSTLELGDSALYLCASNLFLAGGGETQYFGPGTRLLVL.

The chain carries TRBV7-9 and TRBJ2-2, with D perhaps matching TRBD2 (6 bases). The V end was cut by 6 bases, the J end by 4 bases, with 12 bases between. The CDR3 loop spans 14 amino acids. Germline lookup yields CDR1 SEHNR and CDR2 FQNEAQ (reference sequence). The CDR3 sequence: CASRVSGVTGELFF. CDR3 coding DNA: TGTGCCAGCAGAGTCTCGGGAGTCACCGGGGAGCTGTTTTTT.

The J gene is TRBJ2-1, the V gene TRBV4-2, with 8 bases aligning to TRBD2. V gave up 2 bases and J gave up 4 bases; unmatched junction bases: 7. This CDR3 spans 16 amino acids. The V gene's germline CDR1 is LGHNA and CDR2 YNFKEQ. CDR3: CASSQYLAGKYNEQFF. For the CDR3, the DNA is TGTGCCAGCAGCCAATACTTAGCGGGAAAATACAATGAGCAGTTCTTC.

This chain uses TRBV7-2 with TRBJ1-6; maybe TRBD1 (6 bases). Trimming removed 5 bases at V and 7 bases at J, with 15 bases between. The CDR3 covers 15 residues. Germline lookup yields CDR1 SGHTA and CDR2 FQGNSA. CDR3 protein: CASSATGWSNSPLHF. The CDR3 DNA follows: TGTGCCAGCAGCGCCACAGGGTGGTCGAATTCACCCCTCCACTTT.